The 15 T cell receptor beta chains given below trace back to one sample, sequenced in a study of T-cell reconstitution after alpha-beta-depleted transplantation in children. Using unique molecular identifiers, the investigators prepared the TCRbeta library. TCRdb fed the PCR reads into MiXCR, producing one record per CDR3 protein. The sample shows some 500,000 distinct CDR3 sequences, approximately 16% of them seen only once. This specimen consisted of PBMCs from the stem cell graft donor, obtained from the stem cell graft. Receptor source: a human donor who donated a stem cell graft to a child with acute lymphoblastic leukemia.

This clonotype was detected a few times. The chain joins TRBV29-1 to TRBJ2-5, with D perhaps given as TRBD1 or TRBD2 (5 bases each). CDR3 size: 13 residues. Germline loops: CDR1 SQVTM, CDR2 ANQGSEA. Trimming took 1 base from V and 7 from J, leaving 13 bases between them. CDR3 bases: TGCAGCGTTGAAGGAGGGGCGGAGGTGACCCAGTACTTC. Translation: CSVEGGAEVTQYF.

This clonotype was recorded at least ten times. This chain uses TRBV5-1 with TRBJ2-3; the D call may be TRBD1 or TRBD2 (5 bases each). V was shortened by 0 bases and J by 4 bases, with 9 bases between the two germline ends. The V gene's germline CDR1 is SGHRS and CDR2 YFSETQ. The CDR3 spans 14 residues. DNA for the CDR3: TGCGCCAGCAGCTTGGGGGACCATTCAGATACGCAGTATTTT. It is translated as CASSLGDHSDTQYF.

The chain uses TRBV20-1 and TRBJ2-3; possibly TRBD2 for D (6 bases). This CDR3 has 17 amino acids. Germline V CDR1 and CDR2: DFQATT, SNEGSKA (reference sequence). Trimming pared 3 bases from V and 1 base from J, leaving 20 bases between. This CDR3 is CSASRKWGEGGTDTQYF. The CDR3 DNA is TGCAGTGCTAGCAGGAAGTGGGGGGAAGGGGGCACAGATACGCAGTATTTT.

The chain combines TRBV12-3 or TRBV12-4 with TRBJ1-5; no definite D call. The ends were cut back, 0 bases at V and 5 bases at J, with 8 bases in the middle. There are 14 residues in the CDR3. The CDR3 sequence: CASSLAQVYQPQHF. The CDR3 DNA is TGTGCCAGCAGTTTAGCGCAGGTGTATCAGCCCCAGCATTTT.

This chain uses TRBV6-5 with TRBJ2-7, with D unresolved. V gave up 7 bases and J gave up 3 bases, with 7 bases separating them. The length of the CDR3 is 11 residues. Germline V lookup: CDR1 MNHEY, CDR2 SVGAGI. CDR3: CASNHGYEQYF. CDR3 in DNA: TGTGCCAGCAATCACGGCTACGAGCAGTACTTC.

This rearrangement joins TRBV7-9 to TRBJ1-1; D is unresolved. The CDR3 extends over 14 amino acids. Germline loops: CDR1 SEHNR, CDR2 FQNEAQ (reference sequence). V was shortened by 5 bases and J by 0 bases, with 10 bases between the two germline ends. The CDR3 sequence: CASSPLLVNTEAFF. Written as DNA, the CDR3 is TGTGCCAGCAGCCCTCTTTTGGTGAACACTGAAGCTTTCTTT.

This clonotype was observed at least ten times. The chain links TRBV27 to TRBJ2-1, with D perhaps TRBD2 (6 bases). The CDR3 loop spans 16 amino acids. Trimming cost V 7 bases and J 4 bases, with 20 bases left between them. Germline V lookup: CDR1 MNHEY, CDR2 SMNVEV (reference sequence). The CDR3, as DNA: TGTGCCAGCACCGACGTAGCGGAGGCGAGGTACAATGAGCAGTTCTTC. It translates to CASTDVAEARYNEQFF.

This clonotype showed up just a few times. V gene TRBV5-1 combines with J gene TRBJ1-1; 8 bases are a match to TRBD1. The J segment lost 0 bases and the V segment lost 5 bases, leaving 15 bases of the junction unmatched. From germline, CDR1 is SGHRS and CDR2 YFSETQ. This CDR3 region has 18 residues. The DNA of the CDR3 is TGCGCCAGCAGTTCAGGGTTAGGCAGGGGGCAGGTGAACACTGAAGCTTTCTTT. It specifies CASSSGLGRGQVNTEAFF.

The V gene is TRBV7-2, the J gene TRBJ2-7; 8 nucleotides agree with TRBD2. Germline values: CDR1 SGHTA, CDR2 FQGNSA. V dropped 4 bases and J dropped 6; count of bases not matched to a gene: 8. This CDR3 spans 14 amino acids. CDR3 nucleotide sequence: TGTGCCAGCAGCTGGACTGGGCGGGAGGTCGAGCAGTACTTC. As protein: CASSWTGREVEQYF.

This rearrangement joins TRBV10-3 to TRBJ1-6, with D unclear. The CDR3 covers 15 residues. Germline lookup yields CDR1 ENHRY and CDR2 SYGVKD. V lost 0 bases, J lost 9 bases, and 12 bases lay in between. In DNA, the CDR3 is TGTGCCATCAGTGAGTCTAAGTTATTGGGTTCACCCCTCCACTTT. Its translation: CAISESKLLGSPLHF.

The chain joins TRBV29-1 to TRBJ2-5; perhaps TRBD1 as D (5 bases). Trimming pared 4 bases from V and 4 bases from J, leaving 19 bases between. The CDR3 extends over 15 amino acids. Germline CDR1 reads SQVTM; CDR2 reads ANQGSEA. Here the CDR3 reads CSVAGHWQGVETQYF. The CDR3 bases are TGCAGCGTTGCAGGTCACTGGCAGGGCGTAGAGACCCAGTACTTC. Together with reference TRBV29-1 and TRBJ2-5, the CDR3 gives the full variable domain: SAVISQKPSRDICQRGTSLTIQCQVDSQVTMMFWYRQQPGQSLTLIATANQGSEATYESGFVIDKFPISRPNLTFSTLTVSNMSPEDSSIYLCSVAGHWQGVETQYFGPGTRLLVL.

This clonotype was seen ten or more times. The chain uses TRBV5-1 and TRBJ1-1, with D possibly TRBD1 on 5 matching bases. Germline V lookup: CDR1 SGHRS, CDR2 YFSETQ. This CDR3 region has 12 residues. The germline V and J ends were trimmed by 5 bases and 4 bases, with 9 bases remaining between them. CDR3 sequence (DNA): TGCGCCAGCAGAGCTGGGGGCACTGAAGCTTTCTTT. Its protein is CASRAGGTEAFF.

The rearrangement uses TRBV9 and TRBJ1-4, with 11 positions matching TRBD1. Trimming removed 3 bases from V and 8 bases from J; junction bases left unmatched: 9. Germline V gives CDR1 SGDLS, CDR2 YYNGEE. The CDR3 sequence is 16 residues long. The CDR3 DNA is TGTGCCAGCAGCGGGGACAGGGGGAGCGTTTACGAAAAACTGTTTTTT. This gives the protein CASSGDRGSVYEKLFF.

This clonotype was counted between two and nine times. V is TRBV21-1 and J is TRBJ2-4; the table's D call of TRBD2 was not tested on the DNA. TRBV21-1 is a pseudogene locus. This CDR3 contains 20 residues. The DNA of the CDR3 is TGTGCCAGCAGCTCATCGGCAAGTGGGAGCCCGCTCGTGGTCAAAAACATTCAGTACTTC. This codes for CASSSSASGSPLVVKNIQYF.

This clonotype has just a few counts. CDR3 DNA: TGTGCCAGCAGCCAAGATTCGGCTAGCGGTATCTACAATGAGCAGTTCTTC. It is translated as CASSQDSASGIYNEQFF. The chain combines TRBV3-1 with TRBJ2-1; 7 bases match TRBD2. The ends lost 0 bases at V and 3 bases at J; junction bases unmatched: 8. The CDR3 extends over 17 amino acids. Germline V lookup: CDR1 LGHDT, CDR2 YNNKEL (reference sequence).